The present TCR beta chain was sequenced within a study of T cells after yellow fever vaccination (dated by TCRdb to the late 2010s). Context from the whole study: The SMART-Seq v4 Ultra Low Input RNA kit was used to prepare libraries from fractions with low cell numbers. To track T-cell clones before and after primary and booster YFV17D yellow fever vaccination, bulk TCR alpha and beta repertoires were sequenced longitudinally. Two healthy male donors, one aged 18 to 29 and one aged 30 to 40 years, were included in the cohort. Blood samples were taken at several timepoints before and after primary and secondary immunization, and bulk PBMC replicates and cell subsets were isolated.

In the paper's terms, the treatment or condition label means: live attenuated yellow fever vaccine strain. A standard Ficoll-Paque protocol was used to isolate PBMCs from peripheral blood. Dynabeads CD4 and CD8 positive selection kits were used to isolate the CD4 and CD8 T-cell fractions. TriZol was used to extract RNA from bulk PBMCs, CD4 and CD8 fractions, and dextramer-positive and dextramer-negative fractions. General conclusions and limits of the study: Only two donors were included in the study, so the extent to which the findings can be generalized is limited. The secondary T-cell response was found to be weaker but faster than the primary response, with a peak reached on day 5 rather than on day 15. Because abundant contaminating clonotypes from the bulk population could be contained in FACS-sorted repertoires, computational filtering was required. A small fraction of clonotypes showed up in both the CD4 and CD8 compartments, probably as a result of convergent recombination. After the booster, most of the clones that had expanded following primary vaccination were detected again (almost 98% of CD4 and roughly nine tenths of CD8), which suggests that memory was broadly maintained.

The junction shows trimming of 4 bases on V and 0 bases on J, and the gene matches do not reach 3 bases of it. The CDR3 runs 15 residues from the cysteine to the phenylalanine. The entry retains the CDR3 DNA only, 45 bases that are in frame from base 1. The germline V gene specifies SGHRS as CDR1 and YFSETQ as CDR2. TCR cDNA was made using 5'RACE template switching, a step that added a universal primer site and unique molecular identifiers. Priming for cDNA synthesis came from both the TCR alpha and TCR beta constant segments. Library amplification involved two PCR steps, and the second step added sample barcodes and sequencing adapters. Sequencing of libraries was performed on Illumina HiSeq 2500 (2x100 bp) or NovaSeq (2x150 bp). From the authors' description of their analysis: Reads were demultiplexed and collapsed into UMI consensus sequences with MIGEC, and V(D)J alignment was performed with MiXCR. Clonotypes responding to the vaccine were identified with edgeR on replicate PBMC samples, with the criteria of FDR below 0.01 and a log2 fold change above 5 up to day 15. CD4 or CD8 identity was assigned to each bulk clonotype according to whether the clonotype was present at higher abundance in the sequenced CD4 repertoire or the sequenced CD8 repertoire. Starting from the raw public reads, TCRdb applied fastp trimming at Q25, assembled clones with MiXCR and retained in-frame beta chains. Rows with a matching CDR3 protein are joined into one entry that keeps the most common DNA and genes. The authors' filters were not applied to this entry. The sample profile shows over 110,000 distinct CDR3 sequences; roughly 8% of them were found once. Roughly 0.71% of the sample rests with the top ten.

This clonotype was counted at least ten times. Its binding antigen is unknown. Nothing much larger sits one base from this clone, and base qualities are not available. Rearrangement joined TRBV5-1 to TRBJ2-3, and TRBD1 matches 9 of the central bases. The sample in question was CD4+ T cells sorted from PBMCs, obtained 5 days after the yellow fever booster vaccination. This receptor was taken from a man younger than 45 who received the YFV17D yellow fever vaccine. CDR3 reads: CASSKDRGSTDTQYF. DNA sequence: TGCGCCAGCAGCAAAGACAGGGGGAGCACAGATACGCAGTATTTT.